The next 21 T cell receptor beta chains were all read from a single sample in a study of blood T cell repertoires in COVID-19. Produced via immunoSEQ multiplex PCR; TCRdb's table is partial and in-frame only. Here the sample spans under 350,000 clones, roughly 91% being singletons. The sample comprised peripheral blood. All receptors come from a woman in her twenties or thirties with COVID-19, enrolled during active disease.

The chain has TRBV11-3 and TRBJ2-7; 7 bases are a match to TRBD1. The J segment lost 0 bases and the V segment lost 5 bases, leaving 7 bases of the junction unmatched. CDR3 length equals 15 residues. Germline assignment: CDR1 SGHNT and CDR2 YENEEA. Written as DNA, the CDR3 is TGTGCCAGCAGCCCTGGGGACAGTCGCTCCTACGAGCAGTACTTC. The encoded protein is CASSPGDSRSYEQYF.

The CDR3 protein is CASSGGRGLAGGYSYNEQFF. The CDR3 nucleotides read TGTGCCAGCAGTGGTGGCCGTGGACTAGCGGGGGGTTACTCCTACAATGAGCAGTTCTTC. V usage is TRBV6-1 and J usage is TRBJ2-1; TRBD2 matches 14 bases. Germline trimming cut 4 bases from V and 0 bases from J; bases unmatched to any gene: 11. CDR1 is MNHNS, CDR2 SASEGT, per germline. The CDR3 has 20 residues.

The chain joins TRBV6-5 to TRBJ1-6, with D perhaps TRBD1 (5 bases). Germline V lookup: CDR1 MNHEY, CDR2 SVGAGI. V lost 2 bases and J lost 10, with 9 bases in between. The length of the CDR3 is 13 residues. CDR3 in amino acids: CASSYPGLSPLHF. CDR3 bases: TGTGCCAGCAGTTACCCAGGGTTGTCACCCCTCCACTTT.

The chain uses TRBV9 and TRBJ2-1, with a possible D match to TRBD2 (6 bases). The CDR3 totals 16 residues. Looked up from germline, CDR1 is SGDLS and CDR2 is YYNGEE. V lost 4 bases and J lost 0, with 14 bases in between. The CDR3 protein is CASSPQGLSSYNEQFF. The DNA for the CDR3 is TGTGCCAGCAGCCCTCAGGGACTTAGCTCCTACAATGAGCAGTTCTTC.

V gene TRBV27 combines with J gene TRBJ1-2, with TRBD1 matching 8 bases. Germline V CDR1 and CDR2: MNHEY, SMNVEV (reference sequence). The trim removed 7 bases at V and 2 bases at J, leaving 21 bases unmatched. The CDR3 consists of 19 residues. The CDR3 spells CASTFRARDRREINYGYTF. The CDR3 region has the DNA TGTGCCAGCACCTTCCGGGCCCGGGACAGGAGGGAAATCAACTATGGCTACACCTTC.

V and J are TRBV4-2 and TRBJ2-2, with D possibly matching TRBD2 (6 bases). The CDR3 contains 14 residues. V was shortened by 0 bases and J by 7 bases, with 9 bases between the two germline ends. Germline loops: CDR1 LGHNA, CDR2 YNFKEQ. The CDR3 bases are TGTGCCAGCAGCCAAGAGCTGGGAGGCGGGGAGCTGTTTTTT. It encodes CASSQELGGGELFF.

This chain joins TRBV5-6 and TRBJ2-5; tentatively, D is TRBD2 (5 bases). There are 15 residues in the CDR3. CDR1 and CDR2 from the germline V gene are SGHDT and YYEEEE. Between the trimmed V and J ends, which lost 6 bases and 1 base, there was a span of 16 bases. CDR3 in amino acids: CASKLLGGRQETQYF. The CDR3 region has the DNA TGTGCCAGCAAGCTGCTGGGCGGGCGCCAAGAGACCCAGTACTTC.

This chain links TRBV19 with TRBJ2-7; 8 bases are a match to TRBD1. V was clipped by 4 bases and J by 0 bases; unmatched bases: 5. The CDR3 length is 15 residues. Germline CDR1 is LNHDA and CDR2 is SQIVND (reference sequence). The CDR3 DNA reads as TGTGCCAGTAGTAGCGGGACAGGCGTCTCCTACGAGCAGTACTTC. It is translated as CASSSGTGVSYEQYF.

DNA for the CDR3: TGCGCCAGCAGTGAGTCCCTCGAGTCCCCAGCGGGGAGTGAGCAGTTCTTC. Encoded protein: CASSESLESPAGSEQFF. The chain couples TRBV10-1 to TRBJ2-1; 7 bases match TRBD2. The CDR3 covers 17 residues. J lost 9 bases, V lost 0 bases, and 14 bases had no gene match. Germline CDR1 and CDR2: WNHNN and SYGVQD (reference sequence).

For the CDR3, the DNA is TGTGCCAGCAGCTTAGGATTCGGTGGCAATCAGCCCCAGCATTTT. Translation gives CASSLGFGGNQPQHF. This chain uses TRBV7-8 with TRBJ1-5; no reliable D call. From germline, CDR1 is SGHVS and CDR2 FQNEAQ. This CDR3 has 15 residues. Trimming left V 1 base short and J 2 bases short, with 9 bases between.

Comment on this clone: Other DNA sequences within the sample encode an identical CDR3. The chain joins TRBV30 to TRBJ1-1, with no clear D. The CDR3 extends over 12 amino acids. Germline V gene data show CDR1 as GTSNPN and CDR2 as SVGIG (reference sequence). Trimming removed 0 bases from V and 5 bases from J, with 7 bases in between. The CDR3 DNA is TGTGCCTGGAGTGTACGGGGTACTGAAGCTTTCTTT. Encoded protein: CAWSVRGTEAFF.

The chain carries TRBV5-4 and TRBJ2-5; D possibly corresponds to TRBD2 (6 bases). CDR1 is SGHNT, CDR2 YYREEE, per germline (reference sequence). V was shortened by 5 bases and J by 3 bases, with 17 bases between the two germline ends. The CDR3 is 15 residues long. The CDR3 region has the DNA TGTGCCAGCAGTTCCGGGAGTAGGGCCGAAGAGACCCAGTACTTC. Its protein is CASSSGSRAEETQYF.

V gene TRBV14 combines with J gene TRBJ1-1; the D gene is possibly TRBD1 (5 bases). The V end was cut by 1 base, the J end by 0 bases, with 6 bases between. There are 14 residues in the CDR3. Germline V lookup: CDR1 SGHDN, CDR2 FVKESK. The DNA of the CDR3 is TGTGCCAGCAGCCAAGGGACATTGAACACTGAAGCTTTCTTT. As protein: CASSQGTLNTEAFF.

The chain links TRBV6-5 to TRBJ1-1, with 7 bases aligning to TRBD1. Losses at the gene ends were 11 bases for V and 1 base for J; bases not matched to a gene: 4. The CDR3 length is 12 residues. CDR1 and CDR2 from the germline V gene are MNHEY and SVGAGI. The CDR3 DNA follows: TGTGCCGGCCGGACAGGGAACACTGAAGCTTTCTTT. It specifies CAGRTGNTEAFF.

As to this clone: The same CDR3 can be traced to other DNA sequences in this sample. The chain employs TRBV5-1 and TRBJ1-1; 7 positions agree with TRBD1. There are 15 residues in the CDR3. Germline V gene sequence: CDR1 SGHRS, CDR2 YFSETQ. Trimming at V came to 0 bases and at J to 1 base, leaving 3 bases not matched to a gene. The CDR3 DNA is TGCGCCAGCAGCTTGGGTCAGGGGGGGAACACTGAAGCTTTCTTT. Translating it yields CASSLGQGGNTEAFF.

The gene calls are TRBV18 and TRBJ1-3; D is possibly TRBD1 (5 bases). Germline loops: CDR1 KGHSH, CDR2 LQKENI. This CDR3 has 17 amino acids. Trimming removed 1 base at V and 0 bases at J, with 13 bases between. The CDR3 region has the DNA TGTGCCAGCTCACCACTCGCGGGACCGAGCTCTGGAAACACCATATATTTT. This translates into CASSPLAGPSSGNTIYF.

In the case of this clone: The same CDR3 arises from other DNA sequences in this sample as well. This chain connects TRBV7-2 to TRBJ2-3; D remains ambiguous. CDR3 length: 13 amino acids. The V gene lost 1 base and the J gene lost 3 bases, with 5 bases spanning the gap. Germline V gives CDR1 SGHTA, CDR2 FQGNSA. The CDR3 DNA reads TGTGCCAGCAGCTTAGGTGCGACAGATACGCAGTATTTT. Translation: CASSLGATDTQYF.

This chain links TRBV5-6 with TRBJ1-6; no definite D call. The CDR3 totals 15 residues. The V gene's germline CDR1 is SGHDT and CDR2 YYEEEE. Trimming took 4 bases from V and 0 from J, leaving 8 bases between them. The CDR3 DNA follows: TGTGCCAGCAGCCGGGGAAGCTCCTATAATTCACCCCTCCACTTT. The encoded protein is CASSRGSSYNSPLHF.

The genes are TRBV18 and TRBJ2-7; perhaps TRBD2 as D (6 bases). The CDR3 spans 16 residues. The ends were cut back, 3 bases at V and 4 bases at J, with 19 bases in the middle. The germline gives CDR1 KGHSH, CDR2 LQKENI. The CDR3 DNA reads TGTGCCAGCTCACCGGCGGGAACAGAATTCACATACGAGCAGTACTTC. Residues: CASSPAGTEFTYEQYF. The variable domain in full, completed from reference TRBV18 and TRBJ2-7, reads NAGVMQNPRHLVRRRGQEARLRCSPMKGHSHVYWYRQLPEEGLKFMVYLQKENIIDESGMPKERFSAEFPKEGPSILRIQQVVRGDSAAYFCASSPAGTEFTYEQYFGPGTRLTVT.

This chain uses TRBV7-9 with TRBJ1-2; D might be TRBD1 (5 bases). Between the trimmed V and J ends, which lost 3 bases and 3 bases, there was a span of 8 bases. The CDR3 extends over 13 amino acids. CDR1 and CDR2 (germline): SEHNR, FQNEAQ (reference sequence). CDR3 sequence reads: CASSFGGHYGYTF. DNA for the CDR3: TGTGCCAGCAGCTTCGGGGGTCACTATGGCTACACCTTC.

The CDR3 DNA follows: TGTGCCACCTCCCGCACAGATACGCAGTATTTT. It codes for CATSRTDTQYF. The chain couples TRBV2 to TRBJ2-3, with D unresolved. This CDR3 has 11 residues. From germline, CDR1 is SNHLY and CDR2 FYNNEI. V lost 10 bases, J lost 1 base, and 6 bases lay in between.